This paragraph covers one T cell receptor (beta chain) sequence. Its antigen specificity is not known. No base quality information exists; no much larger clone differs at one position. These data come from a study of cytomegalovirus exposure and HLA in healthy donors (dated by TCRdb to about 2017). Study-level background: According to an earlier analysis of several hundred of the donors, about 179 million T cells yielded 117 million unique TCR beta sequences and 250 to 350 Gb of sequence data. An early release that covered roughly 600 HLA-typed donors contained approximately 300 gigabases of sequencing data and roughly 84 million unique TCR sequences. Of the 300 to 450 genotyped donors, 81% fell in the genetic ancestry cluster associated with self-reported Caucasian donors. The aim of the study was to test whether cataloging public T cell receptors could identify signatures of past pathogen exposure. The study profiled the T cell repertoires of under 700 subjects by immunosequencing and related them to cytomegalovirus serostatus. A separate validation cohort of more than 100 different subjects was used in addition to the roughly 670-subject first cohort. To predict cytomegalovirus infection status, the study combined high-throughput TCR immunosequencing, statistical association of individual TCRs with disease status, and machine learning. A later analysis re-examined previously published TCR beta repertoires from 600 to 700 donors and added high-resolution HLA genotyping to investigate patterns of TCR occurrence. The later analysis used no new phenotypic data to find candidate immune exposures, relying instead on TCR beta sequences and their occurrence across donors. An earlier analysis of around 640 of the donors used high-throughput TCR beta sequencing to judge whether each TCR beta V gene segment behaved as functional or pseudogenic. Donor age, sex, ethnicity and CMV serostatus were compiled alongside the repertoire data. Genome-wide SNP genotypes for about 55% of the roughly 670 donors were used in a later genetic analysis, which treated that subset as a discovery cohort. Every repertoire in the discovery cohort had been generated on one and the same sequencing platform. HLA typing included class I and class II loci at four-digit resolution. Typing coverage differed by locus: A, B, C, DRB1 and DQB1 were typed in about 629-640 donors, DQA1 in roughly 500, DPA1 in some 600, and DPB1 in 472. Five DR-DQ haplotypes were handled as single units for association and clustering, since linkage in the cohort was strong. Among a few hundred genotyped donors of the cohort, an average of 235,054 unique TCR beta nucleotide sequences were sequenced per donor, 15% to 20% of them non-productive. What the research found in general, with its limitations: Strong co-occurrence of HLA alleles, especially DR and DQ, made assigning TCR associations to individual alleles difficult. At a false discovery rate of 0.05, a later analysis linked some 18,000 TCR beta sequences to specific HLA alleles. Only TCR beta chains were sequenced in this cohort, and the absence of alpha or paired-chain data limited detectable features. According to a later analysis, parvovirus B19, influenza, CMV and Epstein-Barr virus appeared linked to several top co-occurrence clusters. According to a later analysis, TCR association rates differed among HLA loci, with DRB1 alleles showing the most associated TCRs and HLA-C alleles showing the fewest. Three of the identified cytomegalovirus-associated TCR beta chains were confirmed in vitro to be specific for cytomegalovirus antigens. Compared with equally common non-associated chains, HLA-associated TCR beta chains in a later analysis were more clonally expanded and had lower generation probabilities. According to a later analysis, most CMV-associated TCR beta chains appeared to be HLA-restricted, and the HLA associations seemed to be driven largely by CMV exposure. The 87-base-pair reads could not distinguish some IMGT-functional V segments, including TRBV6-2 and TRBV6-3, so those segments were excluded. Correlated functional status among segregating V segments might reflect linkage disequilibrium, but an unknown experimental factor could not be ruled out. Because HLA typing was missing for some donors at each locus, association tests included only the typed subset. A further reported finding was that TCR beta sequences accurately predicted the HLA-A and HLA-B alleles for most subjects in the first cohort. A cluster of highly shared sequence variants was judged likely to represent a technical artifact of the sequencing pipeline. Across donors, most TCR sequences were observed very rarely, whereas some public TCRs were present in many individuals. The classifier was reported to diagnose cytomegalovirus status with high specificity and sensitivity in both the original and validation cohorts. The authors suggested that the approach could potentially be extended to other disease states and immunological phenotypes. Broadly in line with IMGT annotations, most TCR beta V segments showed up in productive rearrangements about 90% or about 30% of the time in an earlier analysis of about 500 of the donors. The earlier analysis of 587 of the donors excluded some 15 rarely observed V segments, including chromosome 9 orphons, because counts were too low. An association between a missense DCLRE1C variant and V-gene and J-gene trimming of TCR beta chains was found in a later genetic analysis and replicated in an independent cohort. Immune exposure information for the cohort was limited to CMV serostatus. The presence/absence analyses assumed that sequencing depth was roughly uniform across donors, and that assumption may not be true. In a later genetic analysis, fewer N-insertions in productive TCRs were reported among donors in an Asian-associated ancestry cluster than the roughly 640-donor mean. The study listed 150 to 200 TCR beta chains as associated with cytomegalovirus.

The CDR3 goes from the cysteine to the phenylalanine over 14 residues. Only the CDR3 portion is preserved as DNA: 42 bases, with reading frame beginning at the first base. CDR1 and CDR2, looked up from the germline V gene, are MDHEN and SYDVKM. Trimming costs V 5 bases and J 1 base, and their ends lie 9 bases apart. Library construction relied on the immunoSEQ multiplex PCR assay. For the multiplex PCR, a mixture combining 60 forward primers for TCR Vbeta segments and 13 reverse primers for TCR Jbeta segments was used. A multiplex PCR assay on genomic DNA amplified the CDR3 region of rearranged TCR beta genes. The Illumina HiSeq System was used to sequence the amplified TCR beta libraries as 87-base-pair reads. Per the source publication's procedure: In a later analysis, roughly 80 million unique TCR beta chains were counted across the roughly 670 repertoires, and some 10 million of these chains were shared by at least two donors. A nearest-neighbor algorithm error-corrected the raw reads and collapsed the reads into unique sequences, merging closely related sequences to remove PCR and sequencing errors. CDR3 sequences were aligned to IMGT reference sequences to assign V, D and J gene segments. For a sequence to be retained, at least a six-nucleotide match to both a V gene segment and a J gene segment was required. A rearrangement counted as productive if the CDR3 had no stop codons and remained in frame with V and J, and every other rearrangement counted as non-productive. Following IMGT convention, CDR3 was defined as the stretch from the second conserved V-encoded cysteine up to the conserved J-encoded phenylalanine. The earlier analysis of 550 to 650 of the donors excluded any sequence lacking an unambiguous match to a single V gene segment. An earlier analysis of almost 600 of the donors classified V segments as functional when productive rearrangements were above 56.7% and as segregating when the standard deviation between donors was above 5%. A statistical classification framework was built for diagnosing cytomegalovirus status from the catalog of TCR beta chain sequences. A later analysis assigned V and J genes by comparing TCR nucleotide sequences with IMGT/GENE-DB human TR gene sequences. The TCRdist pipeline was used in a later analysis to assign CDR3 sequences and most-parsimonious VDJ recombination scenarios. In a later analysis, every TCR beta chain was defined by the combination of its CDR3 amino acid sequence and its V-gene family, and reads without a unique V-gene family were dropped. As a way to deal with suspected cross-contamination and a sequencing artifact, a later analysis dropped roughly 600 nucleotide sequences that were highly shared and had low generation probability. For each public chain, a later analysis derived a clonal expansion index from normalized ranks of inferred template counts within each repertoire. A later analysis computed generation probabilities with a VDJ recombination model fitted to out-of-frame rearrangements, and checked the results against IGoR. In a later analysis, hypergeometric tests were used to score TCR-TCR, TCR-HLA and TCR-CMV co-occurrence, with a repertoire-size bias correction applied to TCR pairs. In a later analysis, false discovery rates were estimated by permuting HLA or CMV assignments 20 times. In a later analysis, co-occurring TCRs were grouped with DBSCAN, and TCRdist sequence similarity was added when clustering was performed within HLA-allele-positive subsets. For co-occurrence clustering, repertoires with fewer than 30,000 or more than 120,000 public chains were excluded, along with about five repertoires with anomalous nucleotide sharing. TCRdb mirrors the immuneACCESS table, restricted to in-frame sequences. Some clones are absent from its copies; in checked studies, under half trace to an unresolved V gene, and the reason for the others is unknown. V and J calls and clone size are given by that table; D and trimming were obtained from the DNA. The sample records about 160,000 clones, more than 65% of which are singletons. The ten largest clones represent 1.3% of the sample.

The cohort was made up of hundreds of healthy bone marrow donors. Cohort members were all nominally healthy when sampled, although unrecorded immune exposures were likely present. The donor was CMV seronegative and was included in the group of hundreds of seronegative cohort members. A peripheral blood sample was collected from each donor, and TCR beta sequencing was performed on peripheral blood mononuclear cells. Genomic DNA extraction from the blood cell samples was performed with the Qiagen DNeasy Blood Extraction Kit. This receptor chain uses TRBV28 and TRBJ1-3, with TRBD1 tentatively as D gene (5 bases match). This clonotype was obtained from a woman in her 50s in good health and CMV-seronegative. Specimen: PBMCs. The CDR3 amino acid sequence is: CASSIRASGNTIYF. The DNA sequence follows: TGTGCCAGCAGTATCAGGGCTTCTGGAAACACCATATATTTT.